The 15 T cell receptor beta chains listed next were all sequenced from one sample in a study of spatial heterogeneity in lung cancer. One entry per CDR3 protein results from TCRdb running MiXCR on the 5' RACE reads. This sample has tens of thousands of distinct CDR3 sequences, with under 7.5% found just once. Indicated time point: sample taken at primary tumor resection. The sample in question was PBMCs, obtained at surgery. All receptors derive from a female donor with early-stage non-small cell lung cancer.

The chain has TRBV4-1 and TRBJ2-1, with D possibly called TRBD1 or TRBD2 (7 bases each). The CDR3 loop spans 17 amino acids. The V gene's germline CDR1 is MGHRA and CDR2 YSYEKL. V lost 4 bases to trimming and J lost 11 bases, with 27 bases between them. CDR3 DNA: TGCGCCAGCAGCCCAAACTTAAGCGGGAAGGGGGCCCCGAAGCAGTTCTTC. It specifies CASSPNLSGKGAPKQFF.

This clonotype was seen a handful of times. The rearrangement joins TRBV20-1 to TRBJ1-3, with D perhaps matching TRBD1 (6 bases). Germline assignment: CDR1 DFQATT and CDR2 SNEGSKA (reference sequence). This CDR3 has 12 amino acids. V was shortened by 6 bases and J by 2 bases, with 8 bases between the two germline ends. The CDR3 protein is CSAGTPGNTIYF. The CDR3 DNA is TGCAGTGCCGGGACACCTGGAAACACCATATATTTT.

This clonotype was seen many times. This chain connects TRBV7-3 to TRBJ1-1; D gene ambiguous. The V gene's germline CDR1 is SGHTA and CDR2 FQGTGA. Trimming pared 1 base from V and 1 base from J, leaving 10 bases between. This CDR3 has 15 amino acids. The CDR3 reads CASSLKRGWNTEAFF. CDR3 nucleotide sequence: TGTGCCAGCAGCTTAAAACGGGGTTGGAACACTGAAGCTTTCTTT.

This clonotype was counted at least ten times. The V call is TRBV23-1, the J call TRBJ1-1, with 7 nucleotides matching TRBD1. TRBV23-1 is sorted into the ORF group, with uncertain function. The CDR3 totals 16 residues. V lost 4 bases and J lost 1; bases outside the gene matches: 9. The CDR3 spells CASSPLAGTANTEAFF. The DNA of the CDR3 is TGCGCCAGCAGTCCGCTGGCCGGGACAGCGAACACTGAAGCTTTCTTT.

This clonotype occurred many times. The rearrangement links TRBV2 to TRBJ1-2, with a possible D match to TRBD1 (5 bases). The CDR3 sequence is 13 residues long. Deletions cut 4 bases from V and 2 bases from J, with 8 bases between. Germline V lookup: CDR1 SNHLY, CDR2 FYNNEI. This CDR3 is CASSVGQNYGYTF. As DNA, the CDR3 is TGTGCCAGCAGTGTAGGACAAAACTATGGCTACACCTTC.

This clonotype was counted at least ten times. The gene calls are TRBV6-6 and TRBJ2-1; the D gene is possibly TRBD2 (5 bases). Germline CDR1 MNHNY, CDR2 SVGAGI (reference sequence). The V and J ends lost 4 bases and 12 bases respectively, with 10 bases between them. The CDR3 is made up of 11 amino acids. CDR3 loop: CASSFEGPQFF. The CDR3 coding sequence is TGTGCCAGCAGTTTCGAGGGTCCGCAGTTCTTC.

In its sample, this clonotype was seen many times. V and J are TRBV5-1 and TRBJ1-1, with 7 bases fitting TRBD1. Germline CDR1 SGHRS, CDR2 YFSETQ. The V segment lost 7 bases and the J segment 0 bases; nucleotides outside the gene matches: 9. The CDR3 consists of 15 residues. CDR3 nucleotide sequence: TGCGCCAGCTCCCGAGGGGGCCAGATGAACACTGAAGCTTTCTTT. Its protein is CASSRGGQMNTEAFF.

This clonotype appeared many times. V is TRBV9 and J is TRBJ1-1, with D possibly matching TRBD1 (6 bases). The CDR3 has 14 amino acids. Germline V gene sequence: CDR1 SGDLS, CDR2 YYNGEE. Trimming left V 4 bases short and J 0 bases short, with 10 bases between. The CDR3 nucleotides are TGTGCCAGCAGCCGGACAGCTTTGAACACTGAAGCTTTCTTT. Translated, it gives CASSRTALNTEAFF.

This clonotype has a handful of counts. The chain has TRBV5-1 and TRBJ2-5; 7 bases line up with TRBD1. Germline CDR1 is SGHRS and CDR2 is YFSETQ. CDR3 size: 16 residues. Trimming took 0 bases from V and 1 from J; bases not matched to a gene: 6. The CDR3 region has the DNA TGCGCCAGCAGCTTGGAGGGCAGGGGGATCCAAGAGACCCAGTACTTC. It specifies CASSLEGRGIQETQYF. The variable domain in full, completed from reference TRBV5-1 and TRBJ2-5, reads KAGVTQTPRYLIKTRGQQVTLSCSPISGHRSVSWYQQTPGQGLQFLFEYFSETQRNKGNFPGRFSGRQFSNSRSEMNVSTLELGDSALYLCASSLEGRGIQETQYFGPGTRLLVL.

V gene TRBV11-2 combines with J gene TRBJ1-1; the D gene is possibly TRBD1 (6 bases). Germline lookup yields CDR1 SGHAT and CDR2 FQNNGV. Trimming took 5 bases from V and 8 from J, leaving 15 bases between them. This CDR3 comprises 13 residues. Written as DNA, the CDR3 is TGTGCCAGCAGCCTCTCGCAGACAGGCGAAGCTTTCTTT. Translation gives CASSLSQTGEAFF.

This clonotype occurred many times. This chain connects TRBV5-1 to TRBJ2-3; D is uncertain. The CDR3 has 16 residues. Trimming shortened V by 0 bases and J by 4 bases, and 15 bases separated the two germline ends. Germline loops: CDR1 SGHRS, CDR2 YFSETQ. The CDR3: CASSLALYAMADTQYF. CDR3 DNA sequence: TGCGCCAGCAGCTTGGCCTTATATGCGATGGCAGATACGCAGTATTTT.

The chain links TRBV18 to TRBJ2-3, with D tentatively TRBD2 (6 bases). Per the germline V gene, CDR1 is KGHSH and CDR2 is LQKENI. Between the trimmed V and J ends, which lost 2 bases and 1 base, there was a span of 16 bases. This CDR3 is 17 amino acids long. CDR3 coding DNA: TGTGCCAGCTCACCAACGGCGGGGCGCCATGGCACAGATACGCAGTATTTT. Its protein is CASSPTAGRHGTDTQYF.

The gene calls are TRBV20-1 and TRBJ2-1; no clear D. Germline CDR1 DFQATT, CDR2 SNEGSKA (reference sequence). CDR3 length equals 13 residues. Between the trimmed V and J ends, which lost 3 bases and 6 bases, there was a span of 12 bases. The CDR3 DNA is TGCAGTGCTAGGGTGGTTGTACTCAATGAGCAGTTCTTC. It codes for CSARVVVLNEQFF.

This clonotype showed up many times. The chain couples TRBV2 to TRBJ1-5, with no clear D. V lost 7 bases, J lost 3 bases, and 10 bases lay in between. The CDR3 is made up of 13 amino acids. The germline V gene encodes CDR1 SNHLY and CDR2 FYNNEI. CDR3 sequence: CASTVEYNQPQHF. In DNA, the CDR3 is TGTGCCAGCACGGTCGAATACAATCAGCCCCAGCATTTT.

This clonotype came up many times. The rearrangement joins TRBV4-2 to TRBJ2-5; 10 bases align to TRBD1. With 0 bases clipped from V and 7 bases from J, the junction kept 5 bases outside the gene matches. The V gene's germline CDR1 is LGHNA and CDR2 YNFKEQ. The CDR3 runs 15 residues. The CDR3 region is CASSQDRTGGGTQYF. The CDR3 coding sequence is TGTGCCAGCAGCCAAGATAGGACAGGGGGAGGGACCCAGTACTTC.